This note documents a single T cell receptor (beta chain) sequence. What this receptor recognizes is not known. No clone much larger than this one lies a single base away; base qualities are absent. Fluorescence-activated cell sorting was used to pull naive CD4 T cells, meaning cells that were CD45RO-negative and CD62L-positive, out of the PBMCs. Approximately 50 ml of fresh peripheral blood was collected from each donor, and PBMCs were isolated by Ficoll density centrifugation. Cell sorting was carried out on a FACSAria III instrument, and a purity above 85% was achieved for all samples. These data belong to a study of human versus mouse CDR3 diversity and MHC coevolution listed by TCRdb under 2017. Looking at the study overall: According to reports, the immunoSEQ assay can detect one in 200,000 T cells and keeps multiplex PCR amplification bias to a minimum. As a reference point for TCR selection on multiple MHC II alleles, the study used human naive CD4 T cell repertoires and compared them against human-TCR-locus transgenic mice that have a single MHC II. Three healthy volunteer blood donors were included in the human cohort, with one aged 30 to 39, one aged 40 to 49 and one aged 60 to 70 at collection. Across mouse and human samples, each sample had between about 0.6 x 10^7 and 1.6 x 10^7 valid reads.

The QIAGEN blood and tissue kit was used to extract genomic DNA from sorted cells, and the DNA was quantified on a NanoDrop 1000. The immunoSEQ platform deep sequenced and quantified TCR alpha and beta chains by multiplex PCR of genomic DNA. The published analysis was carried out like this. TCR sequences were annotated using IMGT gene and region definitions. Out-of-frame rearrangements were used as a proxy for the preselection repertoire and compared with in-frame clonotypes. To estimate repertoire size, the study used the iCHAO1 estimator that comes with the immunoSEQ platform. A Gini index, which is based on the Lorenz curve, was applied to in-frame amino acid clonotypes to measure clonal inequality. The intersect function in the R package tcR was used to count shared clonotypes, while the Jaccard index served to score similarity. V, J and V-J usage frequencies went into a principal component analysis run with the R prcomp function, with no normalization applied. TCRdb took this table from immuneACCESS and kept in-frame rearrangements with V and J called. Such tables lack part of the clones; where checked against another copy, unresolved V genes explain under half of the gap, and the rest is unexplained. The V and J calls and clone size are taken from that table; D and trimming were inferred from the DNA. In all, the sample holds tens of thousands of clones, and 93% of those were seen once. The ten most abundant clones make up 1.3% of the sample.

Findings and caveats that apply to the study as a whole: The largest TCR beta repertoire, 1.5 million to 2 million clonotypes, was estimated by iCHAO1 for humans, a finding likely attributable to selection by multiple MHC II molecules. The lowest clonal inequality scores among all compared groups were observed in most of the three human donors. On average, more CDR3 deletions and insertions were observed in humans than in mice, indicating greater exonuclease and TdT activity. Repertoire diversity was not considered directly comparable between humans and mice because human T cells were selected on roughly six MHC II alleles.

Per the germline V gene (reference sequence), SEHNR is the CDR1 and FQNEAQ is the CDR2. Its CDR3 holds 15 amino acids, cysteine through phenylalanine. Here the CDR3 DNA is all that survives: 45 bases in frame from base 1. Between the V and J ends, shortened by 4 bases and 2 bases respectively, the junction contains 14 bases. This clonotype originated in a person aged 30 to 70 in good health. Sequences were obtained from naive CD4+ T cells from blood. The cell subset or site label on this specimen signifies: CD45RO-negative CD62L-positive naive CD4 T cells. The chain is assembled from TRBV7-9 and TRBJ1-1, with TRBD1 perhaps the D gene, on 5 matching bases. CDR3 protein: CASSSFSGVNTEAFF. Here is the DNA: TGTGCCAGCAGCTCCTTCTCGGGGGTCAACACTGAAGCTTTCTTT.